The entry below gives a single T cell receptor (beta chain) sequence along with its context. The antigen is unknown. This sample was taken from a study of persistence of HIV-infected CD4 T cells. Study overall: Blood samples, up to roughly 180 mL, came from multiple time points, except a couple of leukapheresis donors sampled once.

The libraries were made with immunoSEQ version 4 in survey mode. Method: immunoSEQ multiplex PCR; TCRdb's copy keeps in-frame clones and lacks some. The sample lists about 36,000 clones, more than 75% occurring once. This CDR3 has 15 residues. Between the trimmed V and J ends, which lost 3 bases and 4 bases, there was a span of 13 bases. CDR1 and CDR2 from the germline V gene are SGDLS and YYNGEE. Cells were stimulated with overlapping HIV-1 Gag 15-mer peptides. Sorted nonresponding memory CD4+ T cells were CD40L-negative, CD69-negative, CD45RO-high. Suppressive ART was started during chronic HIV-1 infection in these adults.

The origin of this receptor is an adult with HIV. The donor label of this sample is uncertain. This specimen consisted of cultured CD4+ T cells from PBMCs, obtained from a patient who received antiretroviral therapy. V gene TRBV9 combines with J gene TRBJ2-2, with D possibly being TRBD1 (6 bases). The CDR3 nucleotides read TGTGCCAGCAGCGAGGGGGTAAGGGGCACCGGGGAGCTGTTTTTT. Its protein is CASSEGVRGTGELFF.